The T cell receptor (beta chain) under discussion was sequenced for a study of spatial heterogeneity in lung cancer. Germline V CDR1 and CDR2: MNHEY, SMNVEV (reference sequence). The CDR3 length is 16 residues. Trimming removed 4 bases from V and 0 bases from J, with 13 bases in between. Indicated time point: sample taken at primary tumor resection. TCRdb re-called the 5' RACE reads with MiXCR, one entry per CDR3 protein. The data contain 3,500 to 4,500 distinct CDR3 sequences, 6% to 6.5% of them singletons. This clonotype was detected ten times or more. What it binds is unknown. Study-wide results and caveats: Tumor mutation counts were tracked by expanded intratumoral alpha and beta TCR counts.

This clonotype was obtained from a male donor with early-stage non-small cell lung cancer. The chain links TRBV27 to TRBJ2-4; D gene unclear. The material sequenced was lung tumor tissue, taken at surgery. The CDR3 bases are TGTGCCAGCAGTTATCGGGTGGCACTAGCCAAAAACATTCAGTACTTC. Its translation: CASSYRVALAKNIQYF.